The 29 T cell receptor beta chains below all came from one sample that was sequenced in a study of OX40 agonist ivuxolimab in advanced cancers. The protocol was immunoSEQ multiplex PCR, while the TCRdb copy is restricted to in-frame clones and leaves out a portion. The sample has 70,000 to 85,000 clones, about 90% seen once. The sample consisted of CD4+ or CD8+ T cells sorted from blood, taken in a trial of the OX40 agonist ivuxolimab. These receptors originate from an adult with an advanced solid tumor such as melanoma, head and neck, liver or kidney cancer.

This clone has just a few counts. The gene calls are TRBV19 and TRBJ2-7, with D tentatively TRBD2 (5 bases). Trimming removed 4 bases at V and 5 bases at J, with 9 bases between. CDR1 is LNHDA and CDR2 is SQIVND in the germline V gene (reference sequence). CDR3 length: 12 residues. CDR3 bases: TGTGCCAGTAGTACTTGGGGAGACGAGCAGTACTTC. Translation gives CASSTWGDEQYF.

This clone was seen only once. The chain carries TRBV28 and TRBJ2-1, with a weak D call TRBD1 (5 bases). Between the trimmed V and J ends, which lost 2 bases and 7 bases, there was a span of 12 bases. The CDR3 contains 14 residues. CDR1 is MDHEN and CDR2 is SYDVKM in the germline V gene. CDR3 amino acids: CASSLAPGQNEQFF. The DNA of the CDR3 is TGTGCCAGCAGTTTAGCCCCAGGGCAAAATGAGCAGTTCTTC. Filled out from reference TRBV28 and TRBJ2-1, the complete variable domain reads DVKVTQSSRYLVKRTGEKVFLECVQDMDHENMFWYRQDPGLGLRLIYFSYDVKMKEKGDIPEGYSVSREKKERFSLILESASTNQTSMYLCASSLAPGQNEQFFGPGTRLTVL.

This clone has more than one count but fewer than ten. The chain joins TRBV5-1 to TRBJ1-1, with 7 bases aligning to TRBD1. The junction had 12 bases not matched to a gene; V was cut back by 0 bases and J by 1 base. Germline loops: CDR1 SGHRS, CDR2 YFSETQ. The CDR3 has 18 residues. The CDR3: CASSLAESRGGWNTEAFF. DNA of the CDR3: TGCGCCAGCAGCTTGGCCGAATCACGAGGGGGCTGGAACACTGAAGCTTTCTTT. Full variable domain (missing parts from reference TRBV5-1 and TRBJ1-1): KAGVTQTPRYLIKTRGQQVTLSCSPISGHRSVSWYQQTPGQGLQFLFEYFSETQRNKGNFPGRFSGRQFSNSRSEMNVSTLELGDSALYLCASSLAESRGGWNTEAFFGQGTRLTVV.

The J gene is TRBJ1-5, the V gene TRBV6-1; tentative D call: TRBD1 (6 bases). This CDR3 has 15 amino acids. Germline loops: CDR1 MNHNS, CDR2 SASEGT. Trimming stripped 2 bases from V and 3 bases from J, with 11 bases between. DNA for the CDR3: TGTGCCAGCAGTGAATCGACAGGCCACAATCAGCCCCAGCATTTT. Translation: CASSESTGHNQPQHF.

The rearrangement uses TRBV9 and TRBJ1-2, with D possibly matching TRBD1 (6 bases). This CDR3 comprises 15 residues. Per the germline V gene, CDR1 is SGDLS and CDR2 is YYNGEE. V was pared by 4 bases and J by 4 bases, with 17 bases between. In nucleotides, the CDR3 is TGTGCCAGCAGCCCCCCCGGGGGAGGGGGCTATGGCTACACCTTC. It codes for CASSPPGGGGYGYTF.

The chain is built from TRBV10-2 and TRBJ2-1; D gene uncertain. The germline V gene has CDR1 WSHSY and CDR2 SAAADI. This CDR3 comprises 12 residues. Trimming took off 5 bases at V and 5 bases at J, with 7 bases between the two ends. CDR3 sequence (DNA): TGCGCCAGCAGTCCCCGGGACAATGAGCAGTTCTTC. This sequence encodes CASSPRDNEQFF.

This chain uses TRBV5-1 with TRBJ2-3; D remains ambiguous. CDR3 length equals 13 residues. Trimming pared 2 bases from V and 4 bases from J, leaving 8 bases between. Germline loops: CDR1 SGHRS, CDR2 YFSETQ. CDR3 nucleotides: TGCGCCAGCAGCTTCGGTTCCGCAGATACGCAGTATTTT. This codes for CASSFGSADTQYF.

This clone was recorded only once. The chain has TRBV4-1 and TRBJ2-7, with 9 bases aligning to TRBD2. CDR1 MGHRA and CDR2 YSYEKL come from the germline V gene. J lost 6 bases, V lost 4 bases, and 10 bases had no gene match. This CDR3 has 15 amino acids. CDR3 in amino acids: CASSLGLAREVEQYF. CDR3 DNA sequence: TGCGCCAGCAGCCTAGGACTAGCGCGGGAGGTCGAGCAGTACTTC.

With regard to this clone: Different DNA sequences within this sample yield the same CDR3. The rearrangement links TRBV5-1 to TRBJ1-3; 8 bases match TRBD1. Germline CDR1 and CDR2: SGHRS and YFSETQ. The CDR3 length is 14 residues. V lost 4 bases and J lost 4; bases outside the gene matches: 4. CDR3 loop: CASSPGTGGNTIYF. The CDR3, as DNA: TGCGCCAGCAGCCCGGGGACAGGAGGAAACACCATATATTTT.

The chain uses TRBV2 and TRBJ2-5; TRBD1 matches 8 bases. J was trimmed by 9 bases and V by 6 bases; bases with no gene match: 6. The germline CDR1 and CDR2 sequences are SNHLY and FYNNEI. The CDR3 totals 12 residues. For the CDR3, the DNA is TGTGCCAGCAGCGGGACAGGTGAGGCCCAGTACTTC. Translating it yields CASSGTGEAQYF.

V and J are TRBV6-1 and TRBJ2-3, with D hard to call. The CDR3 sequence is 12 residues long. V was pared by 4 bases and J by 9 bases, with 11 bases between. CDR1 and CDR2 (germline): MNHNS, SASEGT. Written as DNA, the CDR3 is TGTGCCAGCAGTGTGGACCCCCAGACGCAGTATTTT. It is translated as CASSVDPQTQYF.

CDR3 coding DNA: TGTGCCAGCTCACCCGGGAGAGGAAACACCGGGGAGCTGTTTTTT. Translation: CASSPGRGNTGELFF. V and J are TRBV18 and TRBJ2-2; D is perhaps TRBD2 (6 bases). This CDR3 comprises 15 residues. CDR1 is KGHSH and CDR2 is LQKENI in the germline V gene. V was cut by 3 bases and J by 2 bases, with 10 bases left in between.

J is TRBJ1-1 and V is TRBV5-5, with no clear D. Trimming cost V 4 bases and J 5 bases, with 12 bases left between them. CDR1 is SGHKS, CDR2 YYEKEE, per germline (reference sequence). The CDR3 has 13 residues. The CDR3 nucleotides are TGTGCCAGCAGCCCGCTGCGGATGACTGAAGCTTTCTTT. It specifies CASSPLRMTEAFF.

This clone showed up just a few times. The chain has TRBV7-9 and TRBJ1-1, with D perhaps TRBD1 (6 bases). The CDR3 spans 14 residues. V was pared by 3 bases and J by 0 bases, with 8 bases between. Germline CDR1 is SEHNR and CDR2 is FQNEAQ (reference sequence). For the CDR3, the DNA is TGTGCCAGCAGCTTCGGACAGATGAACACTGAAGCTTTCTTT. Translating gives CASSFGQMNTEAFF.

The V call is TRBV29-1, the J call TRBJ2-3; 8 bases fit TRBD2. The junction had 1 base not matched to a gene; V was cut back by 4 bases and J by 1 base. CDR1 SQVTM and CDR2 ANQGSEA come from the germline V gene. The CDR3 spans 13 residues. CDR3 protein: CSVGGLGTDTQYF. The CDR3, as DNA: TGCAGCGTTGGGGGACTAGGCACAGATACGCAGTATTTT.

This clone was observed once. The CDR3 DNA sequence: TGTGCCACCAGACCAGGGTTTCAGAATGAAAAACTGTTTTTT. Translated: CATRPGFQNEKLFF. This chain uses TRBV15 with TRBJ1-4, with D possibly being TRBD1 (5 bases). CDR3 length equals 14 residues. Germline V lookup: CDR1 LNHNV, CDR2 YYDKDF (reference sequence). Trimming pared 6 bases from V and 5 bases from J, leaving 13 bases between.

The gene calls are TRBV7-6 and TRBJ2-1; the match to TRBD1 covers 7 bases. CDR3 length: 16 amino acids. Trimming cost V 0 bases and J 4 bases; bases outside gene matches: 6. Looked up from germline, CDR1 is SGHVS and CDR2 is FNYEAQ. As DNA, the CDR3 is TGTGCCAGCAGCTTAGCGCAAGGGACAGCGTACAATGAGCAGTTCTTC. Encoded protein: CASSLAQGTAYNEQFF.

In nucleotides, the CDR3 is TGTGCCAGTAGTACATCCGGGACAGGGGGCAATCAGCCCCAGCATTTT. As protein: CASSTSGTGGNQPQHF. J is TRBJ1-5 and V is TRBV19, with 10 bases identical to TRBD1. Germline V gene lookup returns CDR1 LNHDA and CDR2 SQIVND (reference sequence). The V segment lost 4 bases and the J segment 2 bases; nucleotides outside the gene matches: 5. CDR3 length: 16 residues.

V and J are TRBV11-2 and TRBJ2-5; possibly TRBD1 or TRBD2 for D (5 bases each). The CDR3 is 18 residues long. Trimming left V 0 bases short and J 2 bases short, with 19 bases between. In germline, CDR1 is SGHAT, CDR2 FQNNGV. In DNA, the CDR3 is TGTGCCAGCAGCTTAGAGAGGGTTGGGGTAGGGGAGCAAGAGACCCAGTACTTC. As protein: CASSLERVGVGEQETQYF.

This sequence joins TRBV5-1 and TRBJ2-3; D might be TRBD2 (7 bases). Trimming took off 0 bases at V and 0 bases at J, with 11 bases between the two ends. Germline assignment: CDR1 SGHRS and CDR2 YFSETQ. The CDR3 extends over 16 amino acids. The CDR3 DNA follows: TGCGCCAGCAGCTTGGTGGCGGGGGCTAGCACAGATACGCAGTATTTT. It codes for CASSLVAGASTDTQYF.

The V and J genes are TRBV6-5 and TRBJ2-5; 9 bases are shared with TRBD1. V lost 6 bases to trimming and J lost 6 bases; unmatched junction nucleotides: 8. Germline loops: CDR1 MNHEY, CDR2 SVGAGI. The CDR3 consists of 14 residues. The CDR3 region is CASRPGGQGQTQYF. CDR3 DNA: TGTGCCAGCAGGCCAGGGGGACAGGGTCAGACCCAGTACTTC.

V gene TRBV2 combines with J gene TRBJ1-5; TRBD1 is a possible D gene (5 bases). V dropped 3 bases and J dropped 7 bases, with 10 bases sitting between them. The CDR3 extends over 13 amino acids. In germline, CDR1 is SNHLY, CDR2 FYNNEI. CDR3 protein: CASSEQGAQPQHF. The CDR3 DNA sequence: TGTGCCAGCAGTGAGCAAGGGGCCCAGCCCCAGCATTTT.

The rearrangement links TRBV28 to TRBJ1-2; D might be TRBD1 (5 bases). Trimming left V 6 bases short and J 4 bases short, with 15 bases between. The CDR3 has 14 residues. Germline V lookup: CDR1 MDHEN, CDR2 SYDVKM. The CDR3 sequence is CASRLVGGFYGYTF. The DNA for the CDR3 is TGTGCCAGCAGATTGGTCGGGGGGTTCTATGGCTACACCTTC.

This clone was observed a few times. J is TRBJ1-2 and V is TRBV18; unclear D gene. This CDR3 comprises 15 residues. Germline-derived CDR1 and CDR2 are KGHSH and LQKENI. V lost 2 bases and J 3 bases, leaving 13 bases between the germline ends. The CDR3 coding sequence is TGTGCCAGCTCACCAAGGAGGGAAGGAGACTATGGCTACACCTTC. Residues: CASSPRREGDYGYTF.

The chain joins TRBV2 to TRBJ2-7; 8 bases agree with TRBD1. V dropped 5 bases and J dropped 3; count of bases not matched to a gene: 6. Per the germline V gene, CDR1 is SNHLY and CDR2 is FYNNEI. CDR3 length: 14 residues. CDR3 amino acids: CASSRSGQVYEQYF. CDR3 sequence (DNA): TGTGCCAGCAGTCGATCGGGACAGGTCTACGAGCAGTACTTC.

The chain recombines TRBV27 with TRBJ2-7; 12 bases match TRBD1. In germline, CDR1 is MNHEY, CDR2 SMNVEV (reference sequence). The CDR3 length is 13 residues. The DNA of the CDR3 is TGTGCGCCGCAGGGACAGGGGGCATGTGAGCAGTACTTC. As protein: CAPQGQGACEQYF.

This clone was observed a single time. V is TRBV6-5 and J is TRBJ1-5; D not resolved. V dropped 5 bases and J dropped 1 base, with 12 bases sitting between them. This CDR3 has 15 residues. Germline V gene data show CDR1 as MNHEY and CDR2 as SVGAGI. In DNA, the CDR3 is TGTGCCAGCAGTAAAGGATCAGTCAGCAATCAGCCCCAGCATTTT. Translation gives CASSKGSVSNQPQHF.

V and J are TRBV27 and TRBJ2-3, with D perhaps matching TRBD2 (7 bases). Trimming shortened V by 6 bases and J by 7 bases, and 14 bases separated the two germline ends. There are 13 residues in the CDR3. Germline V CDR1 and CDR2: MNHEY, SMNVEV (reference sequence). The CDR3 loop is CASSLEGGNTQYF. Here the CDR3 DNA reads TGTGCCAGCAGCCTGGAGGGGGGGAATACGCAGTATTTT.

V gene TRBV7-3 combines with J gene TRBJ2-5; TRBD2 aligns across 7 bases. This CDR3 region has 14 residues. CDR1 is SGHTA, CDR2 FQGTGA, per germline. V lost 5 bases and J lost 5; bases outside the gene matches: 8. CDR3 nucleotides: TGTGCCAGCAGCCCAAGTGGGGGGGTGGAGACCCAGTACTTC. The encoded protein is CASSPSGGVETQYF. Based on the CDR3 plus reference TRBV7-3 and TRBJ2-5, the full variable domain is GAGVSQTPSNKVTEKGKYVELRCDPISGHTALYWYRQSLGQGPEFLIYFQGTGAADDSGLPNDRFFAVRPEGSVSTLKIQRTERGDSAVYLCASSPSGGVETQYFGPGTRLLVL.